The 25 T cell receptor beta chains presented below share a single source sample, sequenced in a study of blood T cell repertoires in COVID-19. Method: immunoSEQ multiplex PCR; TCRdb's copy keeps in-frame clones and lacks some. The top ten clones hold about 2.2% of a sample with under 150,000 clones, roughly 80% of them seen once. The source material was PBMCs or T cells enriched from blood (not recorded which). The receptors stem from a man aged 35 to 55 with acute COVID-19.

The chain has TRBV19 and TRBJ1-5; D is unresolved. Germline values: CDR1 LNHDA, CDR2 SQIVND (reference sequence). This CDR3 spans 15 amino acids. V lost 1 base and J lost 4, with 11 bases in between. The CDR3 nucleotides read TGTGCCAGTAGTATAGGAGGAACTGTGAATCAGCCCCAGCATTTT. Its translation: CASSIGGTVNQPQHF.

Regarding this clone: Distinct nucleotide sequences in the sample also encode this CDR3. This rearrangement joins TRBV18 to TRBJ2-7; 8 positions agree with TRBD1. The germline V gene has CDR1 KGHSH and CDR2 LQKENI. Unmatched junction bases numbered 5, after V lost 0 bases and J lost 4 bases. The CDR3 loop spans 15 amino acids. The CDR3, as DNA: TGTGCCAGCTCACCACCCGGGACAGGACTATACGAGCAGTACTTC. It yields the protein CASSPPGTGLYEQYF.

V and J are TRBV6-5 and TRBJ1-2, with TRBD1 as a possible D gene (6 bases). Germline CDR1 and CDR2: MNHEY and SVGAGI. The CDR3 has 13 amino acids. V lost 8 bases and J 2 bases, leaving 12 bases between the germline ends. This CDR3 is CASHEGENYGYTF. As DNA, the CDR3 is TGTGCCAGCCACGAGGGGGAAAACTATGGCTACACCTTC.

This clone was detected only a few times. This chain uses TRBV3-1 (or the pseudogene TRBV3-2) with TRBJ1-1; 10 positions match TRBD1. The CDR3 is made up of 14 amino acids. V dropped 4 bases and J dropped 5; count of bases not matched to a gene: 4. Germline-derived CDR1 and CDR2 are LGHDT and YNNKEL (reference sequence). CDR3 sequence (DNA): TGTGCCAGCAGCCCCGGACAGGGGGGTACTGAAGCTTTCTTT. Translated: CASSPGQGGTEAFF.

This chain uses TRBV7-3 with TRBJ1-3, with 8 bases that match TRBD1. The CDR3 spans 14 residues. V trimming: 5 bases; J trimming: 3 bases; junction bases outside the gene matches: 3. Germline V gene lookup returns CDR1 SGHTA and CDR2 FQGTGA. CDR3 DNA sequence: TGTGCCAGCAGCCCAGGGGGCGATGGAAACACCATATATTTT. Protein: CASSPGGDGNTIYF.

V and J are TRBV28 and TRBJ2-7; 7 nucleotides match TRBD1. The J segment lost 1 base and the V segment lost 7 bases, leaving 10 bases of the junction unmatched. Germline V gene lookup returns CDR1 MDHEN and CDR2 SYDVKM. The CDR3 loop spans 15 amino acids. CDR3 coding DNA: TGTGCCAGCACGCCAGGGGGTCTTTTATCCTACGAGCAGTACTTC. Its protein product is CASTPGGLLSYEQYF.

The chain combines TRBV10-3 with TRBJ2-2, with D possibly being TRBD1 (5 bases). V shed 11 bases and J shed 7 bases, with 8 bases lying between them. This CDR3 region has 10 residues. CDR1 is ENHRY and CDR2 is SYGVKD in the germline V gene. The CDR3 region has the DNA TGTGCCCAAAGGGGCGGGGAGCTGTTTTTT. It encodes CAQRGGELFF.

This clone was counted once. The chain employs TRBV5-1 and TRBJ2-5, with 9 bases matching TRBD1. Germline V gene data show CDR1 as SGHRS and CDR2 as YFSETQ. V lost 0 bases to trimming and J lost 4 bases; unmatched junction nucleotides: 10. The CDR3 totals 17 residues. The CDR3, as DNA: TGCGCCAGCAGCTTGGGGGACAGGGTGGTTTCGGGAGAGACCCAGTACTTC. It yields the protein CASSLGDRVVSGETQYF.

The sample holds a few counts of this clone. The rearrangement uses TRBV2 and TRBJ1-2; D gene unclear. The CDR3 loop spans 14 amino acids. V was shortened by 11 bases and J by 2 bases, with 18 bases between the two germline ends. Germline assignment: CDR1 SNHLY and CDR2 FYNNEI. The CDR3 is CASKAGEGNYGYTF. CDR3 nucleotide sequence: TGTGCCTCGAAGGCCGGGGAGGGCAACTATGGCTACACCTTC.

This chain uses TRBV29-1 with TRBJ1-2, with D hard to call. V shed 5 bases and J shed 8 bases, with 15 bases lying between them. CDR1 SQVTM and CDR2 ANQGSEA come from the germline V gene. The CDR3 runs to 12 residues. The CDR3 protein is CSVPTRRRGYTF. DNA of the CDR3: TGCAGCGTTCCCACCCGCCGGAGGGGCTACACCTTC.

The J gene is TRBJ1-6, the V gene TRBV27; 9 nucleotides match TRBD1. Germline CDR1 MNHEY, CDR2 SMNVEV (reference sequence). The V and J ends lost 6 bases and 7 bases, in that order; junction bases with no gene match: 10. The CDR3 sequence is 16 residues long. This CDR3 reads CASRTDRGEWNSPLHF. DNA of the CDR3: TGTGCCAGCAGGACCGACAGGGGGGAGTGGAATTCACCCCTCCACTTT.

V usage is TRBV18 and J usage is TRBJ2-3, with 8 bases lining up with TRBD2. Unmatched junction bases numbered 7, after V lost 3 bases and J lost 5 bases. Germline values: CDR1 KGHSH, CDR2 LQKENI. CDR3 size: 15 residues. DNA for the CDR3: TGTGCCAGCTCACCGATCGGGGGGGCCGGAGATACGCAGTATTTT. Its protein is CASSPIGGAGDTQYF.

This clone was found a few times. The V gene is TRBV27, the J gene TRBJ2-1; 12 bases map to TRBD2. This CDR3 spans 14 amino acids. J was trimmed by 7 bases and V by 5 bases; bases with no gene match: 3. Germline lookup yields CDR1 MNHEY and CDR2 SMNVEV (reference sequence). CDR3 nucleotide sequence: TGTGCCAGCAGTCTCGGGACTAGCGGGAATGAGCAGTTCTTC. Its protein is CASSLGTSGNEQFF.

The genes are TRBV9 and TRBJ2-3; D is uncertain. V was trimmed by 1 base and J by 6 bases, leaving 6 bases between them. CDR3 length: 12 amino acids. Germline V gene data show CDR1 as SGDLS and CDR2 as YYNGEE. The CDR3 nucleotides read TGTGCCAGCAGCGTATGGAGTGATACGCAGTATTTT. Translation gives CASSVWSDTQYF.

J is TRBJ2-5 and V is TRBV6-5; D might be TRBD2 (6 bases). CDR1 MNHEY and CDR2 SVGAGI come from the germline V gene. CDR3 length: 14 amino acids. V was cut by 3 bases and J by 4 bases, with 12 bases left in between. CDR3 loop: CASSYSQGGETQYF. In DNA, the CDR3 is TGTGCCAGCAGTTATAGTCAGGGAGGAGAGACCCAGTACTTC.

The chain combines TRBV12-3 or TRBV12-4 with TRBJ2-5; a weak D match, TRBD2 (6 bases). This CDR3 is 13 amino acids long. Trimming stripped 4 bases from V and 9 bases from J, with 15 bases between. As DNA, the CDR3 is TGTGCCAGCAGTTCCCGGATTACGGGGGCCCAGTACTTC. Translation gives CASSSRITGAQYF.

V usage is TRBV7-3 and J usage is TRBJ2-3; a possible D gene is TRBD2 (6 bases). V shed 5 bases and J shed 0 bases, with 15 bases lying between them. The CDR3 loop spans 16 amino acids. The germline V gene encodes CDR1 SGHTA and CDR2 FQGTGA. The CDR3 region is CASSAPPGTSTDTQYF. CDR3 sequence (DNA): TGTGCCAGCAGCGCGCCCCCCGGGACTAGCACAGATACGCAGTATTTT. The whole variable domain, remainder taken from reference TRBV7-3 and TRBJ2-3, is GAGVSQTPSNKVTEKGKYVELRCDPISGHTALYWYRQSLGQGPEFLIYFQGTGAADDSGLPNDRFFAVRPEGSVSTLKIQRTERGDSAVYLCASSAPPGTSTDTQYFGPGTRLTVL.

This chain uses TRBV18 with TRBJ1-2; 8 bases fit TRBD1. J lost 7 bases, V lost 4 bases, and 11 bases had no gene match. CDR1 KGHSH and CDR2 LQKENI come from the germline V gene. This CDR3 contains 15 residues. CDR3 in DNA: TGTGCCAGCTCACTCGCGGACAGGGAATTTGGTGGCTACACCTTC. Its protein product is CASSLADREFGGYTF.

The chain uses TRBV18 and TRBJ1-6, with D possibly matching TRBD1 (5 bases). Germline V gene lookup returns CDR1 KGHSH and CDR2 LQKENI. The CDR3 has 14 amino acids. The V end lost 4 bases, the J end lost 7 bases, and 11 bases lay between the germline ends. CDR3 nucleotide sequence: TGTGCCAGCTCACAACAGGCGTCGAATTCACCCCTCCACTTT. This translates into CASSQQASNSPLHF. Supplemented by reference TRBV18 and TRBJ1-6, the full variable domain reads NAGVMQNPRHLVRRRGQEARLRCSPMKGHSHVYWYRQLPEEGLKFMVYLQKENIIDESGMPKERFSAEFPKEGPSILRIQQVVRGDSAAYFCASSQQASNSPLHFGNGTRLTVT.

The V and J genes are TRBV5-1 and TRBJ2-1; 9 nucleotides match TRBD2. Trimming cost V 4 bases and J 4 bases; bases outside gene matches: 9. The CDR3 consists of 16 residues. The germline CDR1 and CDR2 sequences are SGHRS and YFSETQ. CDR3 in amino acids: CASSPLAGVGYNEQFF. DNA for the CDR3: TGCGCCAGCAGCCCCTTAGCGGGGGTCGGGTACAATGAGCAGTTCTTC.

The chain has TRBV2 and TRBJ2-3; TRBD2 matches 12 bases. V shed 4 bases and J 5 bases; nucleotides not matched to a gene: 4. CDR1 and CDR2 (germline): SNHLY, FYNNEI. This CDR3 region has 15 residues. In nucleotides, the CDR3 is TGTGCCAGCAGTGGACTAGCGGGAGCCAGAGATACGCAGTATTTT. Its translation: CASSGLAGARDTQYF.

The chain links TRBV6-5 to TRBJ2-2; D might be TRBD1 (6 bases). The CDR3 loop spans 14 amino acids. Germline loops: CDR1 MNHEY, CDR2 SVGAGI. The CDR3 spells CAARHRVNTGELFF. CDR3 coding DNA: TGTGCGGCAAGGCACAGGGTGAACACCGGGGAGCTGTTTTTT.

This chain connects TRBV11-3 to TRBJ2-2, with 7 bases that match TRBD1. This CDR3 comprises 17 residues. Looked up from germline, CDR1 is SGHNT and CDR2 is YENEEA. V trimming: 0 bases; J trimming: 2 bases; junction bases outside the gene matches: 6. The CDR3 is CASSLDDWTGNTGELFF. DNA for the CDR3: TGTGCCAGCAGCTTAGACGATTGGACAGGCAACACCGGGGAGCTGTTTTTT.

The chain is built from TRBV27 and TRBJ2-3; 12 nucleotides agree with TRBD1. The V gene's germline CDR1 is MNHEY and CDR2 SMNVEV (reference sequence). This CDR3 is 15 amino acids long. The V segment lost 4 bases and the J segment 6 bases; nucleotides outside the gene matches: 5. The CDR3 protein is CASSWGQGAGDTQYF. The CDR3, as DNA: TGTGCCAGCAGTTGGGGACAGGGGGCAGGGGATACGCAGTATTTT.

V usage is TRBV10-3 and J usage is TRBJ1-2; D is perhaps TRBD1 (6 bases). The length of the CDR3 is 12 residues. The V end lost 3 bases, the J end lost 7 bases, and 9 bases lay between the germline ends. The V gene's germline CDR1 is ENHRY and CDR2 SYGVKD. The CDR3 spells CAISEGQIGYTF. CDR3 sequence (DNA): TGTGCCATCAGTGAAGGACAGATTGGCTACACCTTC.